This T cell receptor beta chain was captured in a study of blood T cell repertoires in COVID-19. As originally analysed: The authors estimated nucleated cell counts from reference gene primer amplification. Sequencing used immunoSEQ multiplex PCR; TCRdb keeps in-frame clones, though not all of them. V and J calls and clone size are copied from that table; D and trimming were computed from the DNA. The sample carries some 180,000 clones, 88% recorded once. The receptor's source is a man in his forties or fifties who had recovered from COVID-19. The sequenced sample was peripheral blood.

This CDR3 is CASSEVRNSNQPQHF. In DNA form, the CDR3 reads TGTGCCAGCAGTGAGGTCAGGAATAGCAATCAGCCCCAGCATTTT. This chain links TRBV2 with TRBJ1-5, with D uncertain. Trimming removed 3 bases at V and 0 bases at J, with 9 bases between. This CDR3 is built from 15 residues. Germline values: CDR1 SNHLY, CDR2 FYNNEI.